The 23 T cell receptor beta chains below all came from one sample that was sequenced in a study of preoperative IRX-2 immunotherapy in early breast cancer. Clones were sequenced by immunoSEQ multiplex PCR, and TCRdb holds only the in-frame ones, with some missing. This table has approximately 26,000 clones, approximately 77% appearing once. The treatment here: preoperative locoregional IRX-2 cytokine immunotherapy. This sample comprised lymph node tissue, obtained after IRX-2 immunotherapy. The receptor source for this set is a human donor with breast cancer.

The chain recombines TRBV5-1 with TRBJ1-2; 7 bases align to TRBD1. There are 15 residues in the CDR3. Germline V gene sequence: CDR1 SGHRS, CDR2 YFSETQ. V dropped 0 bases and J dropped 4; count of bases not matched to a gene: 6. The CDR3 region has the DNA TGCGCCAGCAGCTTGGGGACAGGATCCAGCTATGGCTACACCTTC. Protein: CASSLGTGSSYGYTF.

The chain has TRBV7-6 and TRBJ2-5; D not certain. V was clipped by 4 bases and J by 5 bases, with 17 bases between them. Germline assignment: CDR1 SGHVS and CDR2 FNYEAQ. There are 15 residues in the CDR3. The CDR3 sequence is CASSSPSLIGETQYF. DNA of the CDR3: TGTGCCAGCAGCTCGCCCTCCCTTATTGGGGAGACCCAGTACTTC. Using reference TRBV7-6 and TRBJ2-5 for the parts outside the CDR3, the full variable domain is GAGVSQSPRYKVTKRGQDVALRCDPISGHVSLYWYRQALGQGPEFLTYFNYEAQQDKSGLPNDRFSAERPEGSISTLTIQRTEQRDSAMYRCASSSPSLIGETQYFGPGTRLLVL.

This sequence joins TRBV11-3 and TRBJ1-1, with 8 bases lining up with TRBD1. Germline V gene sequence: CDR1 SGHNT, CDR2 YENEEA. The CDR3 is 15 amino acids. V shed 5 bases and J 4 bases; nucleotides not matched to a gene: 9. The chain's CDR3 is CASSQTGAWGTEAFF. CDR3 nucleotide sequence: TGTGCCAGCAGCCAGACAGGGGCTTGGGGCACTGAAGCTTTCTTT.

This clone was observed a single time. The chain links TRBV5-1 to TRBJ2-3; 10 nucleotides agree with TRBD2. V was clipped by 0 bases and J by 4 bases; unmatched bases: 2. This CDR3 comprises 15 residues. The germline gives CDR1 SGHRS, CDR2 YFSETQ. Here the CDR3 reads CASSLGLAGADTQYF. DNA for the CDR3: TGCGCCAGCAGCTTGGGGCTAGCGGGAGCAGATACGCAGTATTTT.

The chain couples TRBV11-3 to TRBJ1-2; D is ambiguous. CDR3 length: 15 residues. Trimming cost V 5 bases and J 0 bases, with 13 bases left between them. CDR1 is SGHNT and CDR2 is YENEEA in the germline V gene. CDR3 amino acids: CASSPPAEPNYGYTF. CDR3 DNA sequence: TGTGCCAGCAGCCCACCCGCCGAACCTAACTATGGCTACACCTTC.

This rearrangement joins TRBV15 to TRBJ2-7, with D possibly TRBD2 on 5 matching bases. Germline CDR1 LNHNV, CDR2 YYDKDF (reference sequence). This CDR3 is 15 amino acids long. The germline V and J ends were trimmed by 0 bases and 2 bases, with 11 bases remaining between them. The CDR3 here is CATSREPSGPYEQYF. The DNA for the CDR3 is TGTGCCACCAGCAGAGAACCCAGCGGCCCCTACGAGCAGTACTTC.

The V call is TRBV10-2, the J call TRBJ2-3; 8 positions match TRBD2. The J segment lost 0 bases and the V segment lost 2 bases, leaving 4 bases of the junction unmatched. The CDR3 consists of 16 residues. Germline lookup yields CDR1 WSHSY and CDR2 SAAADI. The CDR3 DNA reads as TGCGCCAGCAGTGAGGCATCTAGCGGGAGCACAGATACGCAGTATTTT. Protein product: CASSEASSGSTDTQYF.

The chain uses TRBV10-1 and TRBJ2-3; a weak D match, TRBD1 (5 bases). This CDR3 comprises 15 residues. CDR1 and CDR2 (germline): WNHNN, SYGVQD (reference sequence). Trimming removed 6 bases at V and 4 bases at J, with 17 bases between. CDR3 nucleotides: TGCGCCAGCAGCTGGACGTTTGAAGGGGCAGATACGCAGTATTTT. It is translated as CASSWTFEGADTQYF.

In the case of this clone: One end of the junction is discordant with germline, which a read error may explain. CDR3 amino acids: CATNRALLAGVFNEQFF. CDR3 in DNA: TGTGCCACCAACAGAGCCTTACTAGCGGGAGTTTTCAATGAGCAGTTCTTC. The V and J genes are TRBV15 and TRBJ2-1, with 11 bases that match TRBD2. CDR1 LNHNV and CDR2 YYDKDF come from the germline V gene (reference sequence). The CDR3 sequence is 17 residues long.

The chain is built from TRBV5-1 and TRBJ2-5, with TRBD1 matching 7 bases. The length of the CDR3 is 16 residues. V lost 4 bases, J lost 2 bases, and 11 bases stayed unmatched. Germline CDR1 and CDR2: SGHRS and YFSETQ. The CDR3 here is CASSLRGGTVQETQYF. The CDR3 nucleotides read TGCGCCAGCAGCCTTCGTGGTGGGACAGTACAAGAGACCCAGTACTTC.

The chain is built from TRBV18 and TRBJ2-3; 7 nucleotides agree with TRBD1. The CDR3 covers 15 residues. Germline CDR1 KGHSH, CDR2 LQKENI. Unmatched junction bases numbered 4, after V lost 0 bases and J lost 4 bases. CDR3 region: CASSPPDRVSDTQYF. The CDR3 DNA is TGTGCCAGCTCACCACCAGACAGGGTGTCAGATACGCAGTATTTT.

The CDR3 reads CASSRQALQGEKLFF. CDR3 nucleotide sequence: TGTGCCAGCAGCAGACAGGCCCTACAGGGTGAAAAACTGTTTTTT. V and J are TRBV11-3 and TRBJ1-4; D is perhaps TRBD1 (6 bases). Trimming cost V 5 bases and J 7 bases, with 17 bases left between them. The CDR3 spans 15 residues. CDR1 SGHNT and CDR2 YENEEA come from the germline V gene.

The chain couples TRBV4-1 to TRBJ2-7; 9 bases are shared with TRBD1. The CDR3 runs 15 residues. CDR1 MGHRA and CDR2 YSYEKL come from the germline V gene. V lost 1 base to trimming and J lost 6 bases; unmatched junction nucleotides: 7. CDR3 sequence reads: CASSQVLTGGGEQYF. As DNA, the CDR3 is TGCGCCAGCAGCCAAGTCCTTACAGGGGGCGGCGAGCAGTACTTC.

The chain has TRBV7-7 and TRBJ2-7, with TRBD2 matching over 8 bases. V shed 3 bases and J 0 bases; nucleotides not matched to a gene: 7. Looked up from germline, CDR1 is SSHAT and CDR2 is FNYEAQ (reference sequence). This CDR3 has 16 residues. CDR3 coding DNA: TGTGCCAGCAGCTTGTATCGGAGCGGGAGCTCCTACGAGCAGTACTTC. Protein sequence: CASSLYRSGSSYEQYF.

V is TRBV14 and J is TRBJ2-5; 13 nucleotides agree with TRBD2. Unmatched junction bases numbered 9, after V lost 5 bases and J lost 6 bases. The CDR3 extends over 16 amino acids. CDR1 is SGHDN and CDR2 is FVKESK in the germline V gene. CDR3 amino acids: CASSSRTSGGRQTQYF. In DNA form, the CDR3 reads TGTGCCAGCAGCTCACGGACTAGCGGGGGTCGGCAGACCCAGTACTTC.

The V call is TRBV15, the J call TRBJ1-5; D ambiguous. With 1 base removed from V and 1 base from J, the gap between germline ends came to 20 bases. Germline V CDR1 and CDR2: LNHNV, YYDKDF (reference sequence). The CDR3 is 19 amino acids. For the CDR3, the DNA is TGTGCCACCAGCAGAGGAAACAGCCTGTCGCGGGTAAGCAATCAGCCCCAGCATTTT. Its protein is CATSRGNSLSRVSNQPQHF. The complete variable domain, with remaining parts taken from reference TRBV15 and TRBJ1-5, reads DAMVIQNPRYQVTQFGKPVTLSCSQTLNHNVMYWYQQKSSQAPKLLFHYYDKDFNNEADTPDNFQSRRPNTSFCFLDIRSPGLGDTAMYLCATSRGNSLSRVSNQPQHFGDGTRLSIL.

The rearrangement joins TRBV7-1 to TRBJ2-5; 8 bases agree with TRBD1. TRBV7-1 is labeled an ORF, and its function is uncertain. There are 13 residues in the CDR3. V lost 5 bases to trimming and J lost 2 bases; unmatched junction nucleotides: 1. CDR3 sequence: CASSGTGQETQYF. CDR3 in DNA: TGTGCCAGCAGCGGGACAGGTCAAGAGACCCAGTACTTC.

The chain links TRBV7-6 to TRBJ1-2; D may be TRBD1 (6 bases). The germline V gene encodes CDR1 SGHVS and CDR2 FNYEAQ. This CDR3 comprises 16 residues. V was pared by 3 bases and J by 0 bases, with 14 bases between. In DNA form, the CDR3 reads TGTGCCAGCAGCTTGGGGGGGCGGGAGGCTAACTATGGCTACACCTTC. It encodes CASSLGGREANYGYTF.

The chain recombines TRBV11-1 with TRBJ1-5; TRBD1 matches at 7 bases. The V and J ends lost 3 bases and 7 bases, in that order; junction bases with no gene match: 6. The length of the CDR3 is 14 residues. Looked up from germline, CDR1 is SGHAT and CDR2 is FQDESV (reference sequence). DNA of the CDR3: TGTGCCAGCAGCTTCCGACAGGGTGAACAGCCCCAGCATTTT. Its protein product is CASSFRQGEQPQHF.

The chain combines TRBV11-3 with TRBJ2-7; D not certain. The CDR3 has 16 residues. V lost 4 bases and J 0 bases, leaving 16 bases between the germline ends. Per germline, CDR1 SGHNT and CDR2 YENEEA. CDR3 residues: CASSSNPRPSSYEQYF. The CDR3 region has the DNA TGTGCCAGCAGCTCCAACCCCAGACCTAGCTCCTACGAGCAGTACTTC.

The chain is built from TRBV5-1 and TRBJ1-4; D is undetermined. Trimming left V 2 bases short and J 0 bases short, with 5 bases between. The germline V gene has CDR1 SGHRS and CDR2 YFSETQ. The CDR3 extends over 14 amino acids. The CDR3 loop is CASSLDATNEKLFF. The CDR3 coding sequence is TGCGCCAGCAGCTTAGATGCAACTAATGAAAAACTGTTTTTT.

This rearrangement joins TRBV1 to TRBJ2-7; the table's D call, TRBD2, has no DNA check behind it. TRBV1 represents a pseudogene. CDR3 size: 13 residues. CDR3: CASSQERAYEQYF. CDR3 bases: TGCGCCAGCAGCCAGGAGAGGGCCTACGAGCAGTACTTC.

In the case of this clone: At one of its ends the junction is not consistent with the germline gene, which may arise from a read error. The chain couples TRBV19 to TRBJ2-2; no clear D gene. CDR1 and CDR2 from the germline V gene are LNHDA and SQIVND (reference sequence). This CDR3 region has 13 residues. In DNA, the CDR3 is TGTACCAGTAAGGATTTGAACACCGGGGAGCTGTTTTTT. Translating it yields CTSKDLNTGELFF. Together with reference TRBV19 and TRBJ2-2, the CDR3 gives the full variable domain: DGGITQSPKYLFRKEGQNVTLSCEQNLNHDAMYWYRQDPGQGLRLIYYSQIVNDFQKGDIAEGYSVSREKKESFPLTVTSAQKNPTAFYLCTSKDLNTGELFFGEGSRLTVL.